In this sample, the clone carrying this T cell receptor beta chain turned up many times. In this cohort's terms, stable hyperthyroidism meant no ophthalmopathy by 18 months of follow-up. Other autoimmune diseases, uncontrolled infections, pregnancy or lactation ruled patients out of participation. Sampling approximately 10 ml of fresh peripheral blood provided the PBMCs. The data were taken from a study of Graves' ophthalmopathy and Graves' hyperthyroidism. V shed 8 bases, J shed 6 bases, and the junction held 8 bases outside the gene matches. The CDR3 is 13 residues long. CDR3 regions of TCR beta were amplified from RNA transcripts. The library came from an HTBI-primed first-round RT-PCR and a second-round multiplex PCR. TCRdb re-called the multiplex PCR reads with MiXCR, one entry per CDR3 protein. The sample includes about 380,000 distinct CDR3 sequences, about 16% of them seen just once.

The rearrangement uses TRBV12-3 or TRBV12-4 and TRBJ1-2, with TRBD1 matching 8 bases. This clonotype was obtained from a woman aged 18-29 years with stable Graves' hyperthyroidism. What was sequenced was peripheral blood. The CDR3, as DNA: TGTGCCAGCTGGGAACAGGGGGACCATGGCTACACCTTC. Protein: CASWEQGDHGYTF.